The present entry profiles one T cell receptor (beta chain) with its context. Its target is not known. One heparinised draw, averaging approximately 120 mL, was taken per donor. Isolation of CD4+ naive, central memory, regulatory and stem cell-like memory cells was achieved by sorting via CD45RO/CCR7/CD25/CD127/CD95/CD27. Purity exceeded 95% in all sorted populations. This record comes from a study of beta chain features in type 1 diabetes. The V segment lost 3 bases and the J segment 4 bases; nucleotides outside the gene matches: 15. Germline V gene sequence: CDR1 MDHEN, CDR2 SYDVKM. This CDR3 is built from 17 residues. General observations from the study: cDNA-based sequencing might over-represent cells highly expressing TCR. Among patients with Type 1 diabetes, TCRB CDR3s were moderately but significantly shorter in every one of the four CD4+ subsets.

Expressed TCRB transcripts were sequenced because the entire RNA isolate underwent reverse transcription. This table comes from immunoSEQ multiplex PCR, and its TCRdb copy is limited to in-frame clones, with some not included. The table shows 250,000 to 300,000 clones, with roughly an eighth occurring only once. This receptor was taken from a man aged 25-45 years with type 1 diabetes. The specimen sequenced was naive CD4+ T cells from blood. The chain is built from TRBV28 and TRBJ2-7, with 7 bases aligning to TRBD2. CDR3 amino acids: CASSFSGAGRLRYEQYF. DNA of the CDR3: TGTGCCAGCAGTTTCTCAGGAGCGGGGAGACTAAGGTACGAGCAGTACTTC.